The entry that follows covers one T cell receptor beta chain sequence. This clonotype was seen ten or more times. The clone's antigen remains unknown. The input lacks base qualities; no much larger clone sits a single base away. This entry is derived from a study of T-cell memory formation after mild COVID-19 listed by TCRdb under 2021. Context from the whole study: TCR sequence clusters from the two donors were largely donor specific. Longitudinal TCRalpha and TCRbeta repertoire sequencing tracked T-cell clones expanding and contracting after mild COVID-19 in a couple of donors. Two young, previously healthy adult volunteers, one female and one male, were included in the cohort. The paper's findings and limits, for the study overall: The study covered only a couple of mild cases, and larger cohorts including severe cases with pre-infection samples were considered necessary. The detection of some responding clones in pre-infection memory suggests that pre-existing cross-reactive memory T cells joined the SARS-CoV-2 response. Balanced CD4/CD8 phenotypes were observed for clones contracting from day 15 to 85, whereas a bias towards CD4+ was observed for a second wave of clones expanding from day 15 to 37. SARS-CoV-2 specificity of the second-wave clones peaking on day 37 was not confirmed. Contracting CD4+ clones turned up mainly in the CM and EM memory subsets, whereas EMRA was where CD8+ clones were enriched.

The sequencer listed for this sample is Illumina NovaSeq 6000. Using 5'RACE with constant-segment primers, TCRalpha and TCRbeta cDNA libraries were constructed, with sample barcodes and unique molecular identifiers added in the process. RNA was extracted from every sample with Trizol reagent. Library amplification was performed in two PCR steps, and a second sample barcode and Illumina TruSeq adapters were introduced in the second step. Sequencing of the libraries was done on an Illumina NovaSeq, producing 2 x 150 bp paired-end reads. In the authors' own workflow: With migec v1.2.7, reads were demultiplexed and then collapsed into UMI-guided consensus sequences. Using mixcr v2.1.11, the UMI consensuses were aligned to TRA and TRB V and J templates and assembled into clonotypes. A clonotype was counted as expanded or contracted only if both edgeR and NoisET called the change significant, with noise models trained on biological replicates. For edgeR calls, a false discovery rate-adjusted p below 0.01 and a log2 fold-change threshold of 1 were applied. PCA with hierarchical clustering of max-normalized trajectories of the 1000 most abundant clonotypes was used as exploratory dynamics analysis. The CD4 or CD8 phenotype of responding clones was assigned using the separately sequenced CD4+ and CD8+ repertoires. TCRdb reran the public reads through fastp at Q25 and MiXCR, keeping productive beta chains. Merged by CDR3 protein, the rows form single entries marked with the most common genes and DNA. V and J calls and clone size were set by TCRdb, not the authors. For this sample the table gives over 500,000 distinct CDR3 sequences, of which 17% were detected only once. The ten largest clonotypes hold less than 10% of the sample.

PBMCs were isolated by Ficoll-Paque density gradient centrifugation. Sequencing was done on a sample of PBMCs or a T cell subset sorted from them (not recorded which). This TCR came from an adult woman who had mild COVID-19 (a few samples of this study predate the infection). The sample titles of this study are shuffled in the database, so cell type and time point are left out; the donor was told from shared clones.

At the DNA level, the sequence is TGTGCCAGCAGTTTGGGTCCCACTGAAGCTTTCTTT. Its protein reads: CASSLGPTEAFF. The chain is encoded by TRBV12-3 or TRBV12-4 joined to TRBJ1-1; the D gene assignment is ambiguous. The junction shows trimming of 3 bases on V and 4 bases on J, plus 6 bases between the germline ends. From the cysteine up to the phenylalanine, the CDR3 has a length of 12 residues. The entry retains the CDR3 DNA only, 36 bases that are in frame from base 1.